The rows below give T cell receptor beta chains drawn from one sample of a study of CD8 T cells in ankylosing spondylitis. TCRdb processed the 5' RACE reads anew with MiXCR; each CDR3 protein has one entry. In the table there are 250,000 or so distinct CDR3 sequences, around 25% of which are singletons. The sequenced material came from blood, either unsorted or a sorted T cell fraction (not recorded which). All receptors derive from a male donor with ankylosing spondylitis or in good health (not recorded which). The CDR3 runs from the conserved cysteine through the conserved F or W. The D gene is left open where the match is weak.

>TRBV11-2|15|NA
CASSLDNSRSYEQYF
>TRBV29-1|12|NA
CSVRTPAYEQYF
>TRBV2|14|NA
CASEDSLLDNEQFF
>TRBV29-1|12|NA
CSVEVRSGELFF
>TRBV12-3/TRBV12-4|12|NA
CASSLAVAEQFF
>TRBV10-3|12|NA
CAIKAGAGELFF
>TRBV20-1|15|TRBD2
CSAKGSGGSTDTQYF
>TRBV20-1|11|NA
CSASRAWEQYF
>TRBV18|12|NA
CASSSLGETQYF
>TRBV6-2/TRBV6-3|15|NA
CASSPISGAAGTQYF
>TRBV4-1|14|NA
CASSQQVRDQPQHF
>TRBV29-1|12|NA
CSVADSTYEQYF
>TRBV20-1|15|TRBD1
CSARSGQGVNYGYTF
>TRBV20-1|12|NA
CSAPDRNQPQHF
>TRBV6-1|14|TRBD1
CASTLDRMGETQYF
>TRBV29-1|13|NA
CSVLRASRETQYF
>TRBV12-3/TRBV12-4|16|TRBD2
CASSFGGGLARETQYF
>TRBV29-1|13|NA
CSLVGRLTDTQYF
>TRBV12-3/TRBV12-4|14|TRBD2
CASNLAGGTDTQYF
>TRBV20-1|15|NA
CSARAGGANTGELFF
>TRBV4-2|16|NA
CASSQAGWLGLNEQFF
>TRBV6-5|13|NA
CASSYFGGDTQYF
>TRBV20-1|15|TRBD1
CSASLLWTGGNEQYF